Following are 14 T cell receptor beta chains from one sample sequenced in a study of cytomegalovirus exposure and HLA in healthy donors. Primers: 60 Vbeta forward and 13 Jbeta reverse. Libraries were prepared by immunoSEQ multiplex PCR; TCRdb keeps only in-frame clonotypes and omits some of them. The ten top clones account for 1% to 1.5%, within a sample of about 160,000 clones. The sample consisted of PBMCs. The receptors derive from a woman in her sixties in good health and CMV-seronegative.

V is TRBV7-9 and J is TRBJ2-7; D is perhaps TRBD2 (7 bases). V was pared by 4 bases and J by 3 bases, with 16 bases between. The CDR3 consists of 15 residues. Germline CDR1 is SEHNR and CDR2 is FQNEAQ (reference sequence). The CDR3 reads CASSSERDISYEQYF. The DNA of the CDR3 is TGTGCCAGCAGCTCCGAGCGGGACATAAGCTACGAGCAGTACTTC.

The genes are TRBV19 and TRBJ1-6; D remains ambiguous. With 6 bases removed from V and 7 bases from J, the gap between germline ends came to 13 bases. The CDR3 has 14 amino acids. Per germline, CDR1 LNHDA and CDR2 SQIVND (reference sequence). CDR3 sequence: CASSREGINSPLHF. The CDR3 nucleotides read TGTGCCAGTAGCAGAGAGGGAATCAATTCACCCCTCCACTTT.

The V call is TRBV6-1, the J call TRBJ1-2; 8 positions agree with TRBD1. Germline assignment: CDR1 MNHNS and CDR2 SASEGT. J lost 8 bases, V lost 4 bases, and 9 bases had no gene match. CDR3 size: 14 residues. In DNA, the CDR3 is TGTGCCAGCAGTGCGACCCTTACAGGGGGAGGCTACACCTTC. It is translated as CASSATLTGGGYTF.

The chain combines TRBV12-5 with TRBJ2-5, with 8 positions matching TRBD1. The CDR3 sequence is 17 residues long. The ends lost 5 bases at V and 7 bases at J; junction bases unmatched: 18. The germline CDR1 and CDR2 sequences are LGHNT and FRNRAP. The CDR3 loop reads CASGTNVGQGWIGTQYF. The DNA of the CDR3 is TGTGCTAGTGGTACCAACGTAGGACAGGGCTGGATTGGGACCCAGTACTTC.

This rearrangement joins TRBV7-3 to TRBJ2-2; 7 nucleotides match TRBD2. The CDR3 spans 14 residues. Germline V lookup: CDR1 SGHTA, CDR2 FQGTGA. The trim removed 5 bases at V and 3 bases at J, leaving 3 bases unmatched. CDR3: CASSPGRDTGELFF. The CDR3 DNA sequence: TGTGCCAGCAGCCCTGGGAGGGACACCGGGGAGCTGTTTTTT. Full variable domain (remainder filled in from reference TRBV7-3 and TRBJ2-2): GAGVSQTPSNKVTEKGKYVELRCDPISGHTALYWYRQSLGQGPEFLIYFQGTGAADDSGLPNDRFFAVRPEGSVSTLKIQRTERGDSAVYLCASSPGRDTGELFFGEGSRLTVL.

The chain has TRBV5-4 and TRBJ2-5; no reliable D call. The DNA end is more similar to TRBJ2-7, so the J call may be wrong. The CDR3 spans 13 residues. Per germline, CDR1 SGHNT and CDR2 YYREEE (reference sequence). CDR3 nucleotides: TGTGCCAGCAGCTTGGTGGAGCTTAACGAGCAGTACTTC. This translates into CASSLVELNEQYF.

The chain couples TRBV15 to TRBJ2-1; TRBD2 agrees at 8 bases. Germline V CDR1 and CDR2: LNHNV, YYDKDF (reference sequence). The CDR3 extends over 13 amino acids. The V and J ends lost 8 bases and 2 bases, in that order; junction bases with no gene match: 2. Here the CDR3 reads CATGRGAYNEQFF. The DNA of the CDR3 is TGTGCCACCGGGCGGGGGGCCTACAATGAGCAGTTCTTC.

This chain links TRBV11-3 with TRBJ2-1, with D unresolved. The germline gives CDR1 SGHNT, CDR2 YENEEA. V was cut by 1 base and J by 0 bases, with 10 bases left in between. There are 16 residues in the CDR3. The CDR3 bases are TGTGCCAGCAGCTTAGCCGTGGCTAGCTCCTACAATGAGCAGTTCTTC. It codes for CASSLAVASSYNEQFF.

V and J are TRBV7-3 and TRBJ1-6; D not resolved. The V gene lost 0 bases and the J gene lost 8 bases, with 17 bases spanning the gap. Germline CDR1 reads SGHTA; CDR2 reads FQGTGA. This CDR3 has 17 amino acids. The CDR3 protein is CASSLTAGGLVDSPLHF. DNA of the CDR3: TGTGCCAGCAGCTTAACGGCCGGCGGACTGGTGGATTCACCCCTCCACTTT. The full variable domain, completed using reference TRBV7-3 and TRBJ1-6, is GAGVSQTPSNKVTEKGKYVELRCDPISGHTALYWYRQSLGQGPEFLIYFQGTGAADDSGLPNDRFFAVRPEGSVSTLKIQRTERGDSAVYLCASSLTAGGLVDSPLHFGNGTRLTVT.

The chain combines TRBV7-6 with TRBJ1-1; 7 positions agree with TRBD1. The CDR3 runs to 15 residues. CDR1 and CDR2 from the germline V gene are SGHVS and FNYEAQ. J lost 5 bases, V lost 6 bases, and 12 bases had no gene match. CDR3 DNA sequence: TGTGCCAGCAGTCAGACGACAGGGAAAGGAACTGAAGCTTTCTTT. Translating gives CASSQTTGKGTEAFF. The variable domain in full, with the rest retrieved from reference TRBV7-6 and TRBJ1-1, is GAGVSQSPRYKVTKRGQDVALRCDPISGHVSLYWYRQALGQGPEFLTYFNYEAQQDKSGLPNDRFSAERPEGSISTLTIQRTEQRDSAMYRCASSQTTGKGTEAFFGQGTRLTVV.

The genes are TRBV5-1 and TRBJ2-7, with D perhaps matching TRBD1 (5 bases). Trimming stripped 4 bases from V and 4 bases from J, with 18 bases between. Germline lookup yields CDR1 SGHRS and CDR2 YFSETQ. This CDR3 is 15 amino acids long. The CDR3 protein is CASSPAVADIYEQYF. The CDR3 DNA reads as TGCGCCAGCAGCCCCGCAGTGGCGGACATTTACGAGCAGTACTTC.

The J gene is TRBJ2-5, the V gene TRBV5-6; 7 nucleotides match TRBD2. Germline lookup yields CDR1 SGHDT and CDR2 YYEEEE. The CDR3 consists of 16 residues. V dropped 0 bases and J dropped 4; count of bases not matched to a gene: 9. The CDR3 nucleotides are TGTGCCAGCAGCTTGGGGGACTACCCGGTTTCAGAGACCCAGTACTTC. Translated, it gives CASSLGDYPVSETQYF.

The chain joins TRBV9 to TRBJ2-7; 13 nucleotides match TRBD2. The CDR3 runs to 16 residues. V dropped 3 bases and J dropped 4; count of bases not matched to a gene: 7. Germline V gene data show CDR1 as SGDLS and CDR2 as YYNGEE. The DNA for the CDR3 is TGTGCCAGCAGCGAAGGGGGACTAGCGGGATTGTACGAGCAGTACTTC. This translates into CASSEGGLAGLYEQYF.

The chain joins TRBV9 to TRBJ2-5; 13 bases map to TRBD2. The assigned J gene may be wrong: the sequence end matches TRBJ2-7 better. The CDR3 length is 15 residues. CDR1 SGDLS and CDR2 YYNGEE come from the germline V gene. CDR3 DNA: TGTGCCAGCAGCGAGGGACTAGCGGGACTCTACGAGCAGTACTTC. It specifies CASSEGLAGLYEQYF.